The TCR beta chain described here comes from a study of shared clonotypes between healthy human individuals. Those who donated, Caucasian adults without exception, all lived in Nashville, Tennessee. For sorted subsets, about 200 ng DNA per replicate equaled 30,000 or so T cell genomes. Using immunoSEQ multiplex PCR, the repertoire was profiled, and TCRdb retains in-frame clones only, with some absent. The sample includes 2 million to 3 million clones, 85% to 95% of them seen just once. The length of the CDR3 is 14 residues. The V end lost 4 bases, the J end lost 7 bases, and 11 bases lay between the germline ends. Germline-derived CDR1 and CDR2 are SEHNR and FQNEAQ (reference sequence).

Material for sequencing was naive CD4+ T cells sorted from blood. The subset: CD45RA+ positively selected. This sequence joins TRBV7-9 and TRBJ1-6; D call uncertain. This TCR came from a man aged 18 to 29 in good health. DNA of the CDR3: TGTGCCAGCAGCTATGCAGGAGAAAATTCACCCCTCCACTTT. This codes for CASSYAGENSPLHF.